Listed here is a single T cell receptor beta chain. Its matching antigen is unknown. Every patient underwent thyroid surgery untreated. The data stem from a study of metastatic and nonmetastatic thyroid tumors. The overall study: Repertoires from blood and tumor or nodule tissue of malignant and benign thyroid patients were compared. Whole-study findings and limits: Across blood and tumor, TCR beta diversity in malignant thyroid tumors was reportedly significantly higher than in benign nodules.

As handled by the study authors: Variation in CDR3 across clinicopathological groups served as the basis for constructing a distant-metastasis classifier in papillary thyroid cancer. TCRdb ran MiXCR on the PCR reads. For this entry, the V and J calls and clone size follow TCRdb and not the study's own pipeline. This sample has about 93,000 clones, with roughly 13% found just once. The CDR3 runs to 14 residues. Trimming took 5 bases from V and 5 from J; bases not matched to a gene: 9. In germline, CDR1 is SGHRS, CDR2 YFSETQ. The sample taken for sequencing was blood. V is TRBV5-1 and J is TRBJ1-2; 7 nucleotides match TRBD1. The sequence derives from a female donor with papillary thyroid cancer or a benign thyroid nodule (not recorded which). Some clones in this sample may be carry-over from other donors' samples. CDR3 nucleotides: TGCGCCAGCAGTGATCCGGGACAGCCATATGGCTACACCTTC. Residues: CASSDPGQPYGYTF.